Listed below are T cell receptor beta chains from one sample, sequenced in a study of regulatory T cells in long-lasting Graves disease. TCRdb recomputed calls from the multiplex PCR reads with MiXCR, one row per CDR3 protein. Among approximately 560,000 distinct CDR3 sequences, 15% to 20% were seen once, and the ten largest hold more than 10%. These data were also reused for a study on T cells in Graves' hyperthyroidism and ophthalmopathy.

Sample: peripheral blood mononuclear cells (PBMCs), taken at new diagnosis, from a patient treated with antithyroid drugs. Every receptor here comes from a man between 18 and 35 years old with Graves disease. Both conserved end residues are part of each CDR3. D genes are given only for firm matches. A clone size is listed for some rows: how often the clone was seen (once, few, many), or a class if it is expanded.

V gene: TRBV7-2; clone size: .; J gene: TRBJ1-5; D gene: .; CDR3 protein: CASSLWEGQPQHF; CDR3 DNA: TGTGCCAGCAGCTTATGGGAGGGTCAGCCCCAGCATTTT
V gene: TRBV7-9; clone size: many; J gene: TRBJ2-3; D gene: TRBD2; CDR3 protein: CASSPTSEIRTDTQYF; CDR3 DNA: TGTGCCAGCAGCCCCACTAGCGAAATCAGGACAGATACGCAGTATTTT
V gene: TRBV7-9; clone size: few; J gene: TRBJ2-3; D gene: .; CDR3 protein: CASSLVPNTDTQYF; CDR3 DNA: TGTGCCAGCAGCTTAGTACCTAACACAGATACGCAGTATTTT
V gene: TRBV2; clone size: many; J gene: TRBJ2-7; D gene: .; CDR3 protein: CASIVGQSSYEQYF; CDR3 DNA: TGTGCCAGCATCGTCGGACAGAGCTCCTACGAGCAGTACTTC
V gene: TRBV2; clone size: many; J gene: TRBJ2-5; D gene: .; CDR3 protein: CASSEARYRPYQETQYF; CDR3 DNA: TGTGCCAGCAGTGAAGCGCGGTACCGGCCGTACCAAGAGACCCAGTACTTC
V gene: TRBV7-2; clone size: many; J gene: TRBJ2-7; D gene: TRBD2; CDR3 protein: CASSFQSASGILEQYF; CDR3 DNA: TGTGCCAGCAGCTTCCAGTCGGCTAGCGGGATTCTCGAGCAGTACTTC
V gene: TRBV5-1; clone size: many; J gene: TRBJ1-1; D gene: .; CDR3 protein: CASSSPGNTEAFF; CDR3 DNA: TGCGCCAGCAGCTCCCCGGGGAACACTGAAGCTTTCTTT
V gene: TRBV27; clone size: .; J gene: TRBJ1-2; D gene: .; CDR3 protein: CASREAANYGYTF; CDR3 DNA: TGTGCCAGCAGGGAGGCAGCAAACTATGGCTACACCTTC
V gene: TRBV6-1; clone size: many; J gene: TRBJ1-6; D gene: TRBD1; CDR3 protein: CASSEGQGYSNSPLHF; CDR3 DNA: TGTGCCAGCAGTGAAGGACAGGGGTATAGTAATTCACCCCTCCACTTT
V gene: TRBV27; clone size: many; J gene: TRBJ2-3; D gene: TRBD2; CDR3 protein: CASSSRTSGGSTDTQYF; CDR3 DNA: TGTGCCAGCAGTTCACGGACTAGCGGGGGTAGCACAGATACGCAGTATTTT
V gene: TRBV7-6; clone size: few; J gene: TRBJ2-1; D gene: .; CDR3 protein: CASSLAFNSYNEQFF; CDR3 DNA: TGTGCCAGCAGCTTAGCGTTTAATTCCTACAATGAGCAGTTCTTC
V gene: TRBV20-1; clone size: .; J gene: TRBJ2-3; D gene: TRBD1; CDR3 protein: CSARNTLSTGIADTQYF; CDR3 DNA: TGCAGTGCTAGAAACACCCTTTCGACAGGGATCGCAGATACGCAGTATTTT
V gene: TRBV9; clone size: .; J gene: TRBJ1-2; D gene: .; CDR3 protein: CASSGEDGDLYGYTF; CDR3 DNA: TGTGCCAGCAGCGGGGAGGACGGGGACCTCTATGGCTACACCTTC
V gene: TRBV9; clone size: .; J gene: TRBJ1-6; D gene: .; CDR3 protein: CASSMTDTSYNSPLHF; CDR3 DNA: TGTGCCAGCAGCATGACAGATACCAGCTATAATTCACCCCTCCACTTT
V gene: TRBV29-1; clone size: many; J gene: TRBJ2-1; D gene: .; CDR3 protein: CSPGGWGDEQFF; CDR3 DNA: TGCAGTCCCGGAGGATGGGGGGATGAGCAGTTCTTC
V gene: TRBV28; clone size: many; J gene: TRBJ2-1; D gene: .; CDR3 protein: CASSLGGVDEQFF; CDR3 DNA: TGTGCCAGCAGTTTAGGGGGTGTGGATGAGCAGTTCTTC